This passage covers 5 T cell receptor beta chains from one sample sequenced in a study of blood T cell repertoires in COVID-19. Measured with immunoSEQ multiplex PCR; TCRdb has only the in-frame clones, and not every one. Of more than 120,000 clones in the sample, more than 70% were seen once. Sequenced input: peripheral blood. All receptors derive from a human donor in a cohort sampled during active COVID-19.

The chain uses TRBV19 and TRBJ1-5, with a weak D call TRBD1 (6 bases). The CDR3 extends over 14 amino acids. Germline assignment: CDR1 LNHDA and CDR2 SQIVND (reference sequence). V lost 4 bases and J 4 bases, leaving 11 bases between the germline ends. Here the CDR3 reads CASSRGPGNQPQHF. Here the CDR3 DNA reads TGTGCCAGTAGTAGGGGGCCAGGGAATCAGCCCCAGCATTTT.

The gene calls are TRBV14 and TRBJ2-7; D perhaps matches TRBD1 (6 bases). Trimming cost V 0 bases and J 0 bases, with 12 bases left between them. The CDR3 covers 16 residues. Germline values: CDR1 SGHDN, CDR2 FVKESK. Here the CDR3 reads CASSQDLTGRSYEQYF. The CDR3, as DNA: TGTGCCAGCAGCCAAGATCTGACAGGACGCTCCTACGAGCAGTACTTC.

This chain uses TRBV5-1 with TRBJ2-3; TRBD2 matches at 8 bases. This CDR3 region has 17 residues. V dropped 4 bases and J dropped 4; count of bases not matched to a gene: 14. CDR1 is SGHRS and CDR2 is YFSETQ in the germline V gene. The CDR3 nucleotides read TGCGCCAGCAGCGCCGGTGCGGGGGGAGGTGGGGCAGATACGCAGTATTTT. This translates into CASSAGAGGGGADTQYF.

The chain has TRBV4-2 and TRBJ2-2; no clear D. The germline gives CDR1 LGHNA, CDR2 YNFKEQ. Trimming removed 1 base at V and 7 bases at J, with 7 bases between. The CDR3 runs 13 residues. This CDR3 reads CASSQARVGELFF. CDR3 sequence (DNA): TGTGCCAGCAGCCAAGCCCGGGTCGGGGAGCTGTTTTTT.

This clone is a singleton in its sample. This sequence joins TRBV6-5 and TRBJ1-6; D remains unclear. Germline V lookup: CDR1 MNHEY, CDR2 SVGAGI. V was cut by 6 bases and J by 9 bases, with 12 bases left in between. This CDR3 region has 13 residues. For the CDR3, the DNA is TGTGCCAGCAGGCGCATGAGAGGTTCACCCCTCCACTTT. Amino acid sequence: CASRRMRGSPLHF.